This T cell receptor beta chain was obtained from a study of blood T cell repertoires in COVID-19. The trim removed 4 bases at V and 0 bases at J, leaving 5 bases unmatched. The CDR3 length is 16 residues. Germline V gene sequence: CDR1 MGHRA, CDR2 YSYEKL. Only in-frame clones appear in the TCRdb table, and some are missing; sequencing was by immunoSEQ multiplex PCR. Altogether roughly 83,000 clones are present, around 86% being singletons, with the ten largest covering about 7.8%. This sequence joins TRBV4-1 and TRBJ1-3, with TRBD1 matching 8 bases. Material for sequencing was peripheral blood. This TCR was sampled from a man over 45 with active COVID-19. The CDR3 DNA is TGCGCCAGCAGCCCCGGACAGGGAACCTCTGGAAACACCATATATTTT. This gives the protein CASSPGQGTSGNTIYF.